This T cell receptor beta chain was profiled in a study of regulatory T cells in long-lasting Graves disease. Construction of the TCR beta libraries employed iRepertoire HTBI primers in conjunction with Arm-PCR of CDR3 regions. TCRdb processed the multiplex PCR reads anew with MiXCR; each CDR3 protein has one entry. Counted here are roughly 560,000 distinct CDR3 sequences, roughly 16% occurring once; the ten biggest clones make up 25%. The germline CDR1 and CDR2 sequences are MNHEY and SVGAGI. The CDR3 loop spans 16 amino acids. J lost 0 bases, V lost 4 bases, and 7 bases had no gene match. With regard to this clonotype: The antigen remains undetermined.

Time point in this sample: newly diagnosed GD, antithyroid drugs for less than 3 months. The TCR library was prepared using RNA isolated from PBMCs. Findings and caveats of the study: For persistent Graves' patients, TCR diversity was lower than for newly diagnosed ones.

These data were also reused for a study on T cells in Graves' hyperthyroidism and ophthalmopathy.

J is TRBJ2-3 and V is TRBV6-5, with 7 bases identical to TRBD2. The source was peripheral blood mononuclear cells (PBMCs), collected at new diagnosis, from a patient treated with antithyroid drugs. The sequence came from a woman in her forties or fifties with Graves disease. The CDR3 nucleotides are TGTGCCAGCAGTTCAAAGCCACTAGCGAGCACAGATACGCAGTATTTT. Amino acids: CASSSKPLASTDTQYF.